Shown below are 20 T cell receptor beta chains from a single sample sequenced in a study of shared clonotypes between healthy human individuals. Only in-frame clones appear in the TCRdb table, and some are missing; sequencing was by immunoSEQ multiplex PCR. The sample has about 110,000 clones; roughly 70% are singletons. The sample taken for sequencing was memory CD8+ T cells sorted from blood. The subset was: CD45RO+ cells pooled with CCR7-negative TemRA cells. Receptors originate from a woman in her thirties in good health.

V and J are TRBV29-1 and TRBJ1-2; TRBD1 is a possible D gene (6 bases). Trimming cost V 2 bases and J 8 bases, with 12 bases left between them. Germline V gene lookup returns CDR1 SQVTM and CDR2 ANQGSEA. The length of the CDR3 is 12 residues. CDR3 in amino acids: CSVETGLYGYTF. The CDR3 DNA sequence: TGCAGCGTTGAAACAGGGTTGTACGGCTACACCTTC. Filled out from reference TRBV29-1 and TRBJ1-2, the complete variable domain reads SAVISQKPSRDICQRGTSLTIQCQVDSQVTMMFWYRQQPGQSLTLIATANQGSEATYESGFVIDKFPISRPNLTFSTLTVSNMSPEDSSIYLCSVETGLYGYTFGSGTRLTVV.

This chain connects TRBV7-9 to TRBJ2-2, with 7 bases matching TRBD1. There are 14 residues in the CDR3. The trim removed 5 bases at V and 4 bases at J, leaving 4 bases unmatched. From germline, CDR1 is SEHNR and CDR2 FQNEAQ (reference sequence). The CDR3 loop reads CASSLTGLTGELFF. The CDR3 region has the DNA TGTGCCAGCAGCCTGACAGGGCTCACCGGGGAGCTGTTTTTT.

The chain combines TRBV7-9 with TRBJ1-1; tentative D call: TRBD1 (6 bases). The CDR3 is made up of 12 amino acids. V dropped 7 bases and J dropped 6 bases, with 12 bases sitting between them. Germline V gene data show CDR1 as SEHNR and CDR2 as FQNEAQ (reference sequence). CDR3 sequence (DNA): TGTGCCAGCAAAGCGGACAGCCCTGAAGCTTTCTTT. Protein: CASKADSPEAFF.

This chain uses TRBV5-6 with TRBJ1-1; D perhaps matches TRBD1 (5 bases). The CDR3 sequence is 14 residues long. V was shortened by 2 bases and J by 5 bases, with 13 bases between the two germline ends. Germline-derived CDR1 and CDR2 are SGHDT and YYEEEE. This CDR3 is CASSFRGARTEAFF. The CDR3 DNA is TGTGCCAGCAGCTTTAGGGGCGCCCGGACTGAAGCTTTCTTT.

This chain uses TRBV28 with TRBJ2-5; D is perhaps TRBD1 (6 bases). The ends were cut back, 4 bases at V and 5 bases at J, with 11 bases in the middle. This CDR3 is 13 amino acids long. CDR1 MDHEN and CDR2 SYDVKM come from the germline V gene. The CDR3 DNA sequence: TGTGCCAGCAGTTACAGGGTTTTCGAGACCCAGTACTTC. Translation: CASSYRVFETQYF.

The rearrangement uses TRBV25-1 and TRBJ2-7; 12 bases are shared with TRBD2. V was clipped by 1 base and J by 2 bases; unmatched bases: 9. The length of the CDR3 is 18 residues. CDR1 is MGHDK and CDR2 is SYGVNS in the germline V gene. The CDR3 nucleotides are TGTGCCAGCAGTGAATCCCCATTGACTAGCGGGGGAGCCTACGAGCAGTACTTC. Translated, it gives CASSESPLTSGGAYEQYF.

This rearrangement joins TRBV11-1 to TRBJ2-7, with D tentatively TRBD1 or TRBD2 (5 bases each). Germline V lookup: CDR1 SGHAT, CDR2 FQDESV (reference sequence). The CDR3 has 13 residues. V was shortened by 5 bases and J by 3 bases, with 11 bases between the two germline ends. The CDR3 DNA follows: TGTGCCAGCAGCCAGGGACCAAACTACGAGCAGTACTTC. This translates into CASSQGPNYEQYF.

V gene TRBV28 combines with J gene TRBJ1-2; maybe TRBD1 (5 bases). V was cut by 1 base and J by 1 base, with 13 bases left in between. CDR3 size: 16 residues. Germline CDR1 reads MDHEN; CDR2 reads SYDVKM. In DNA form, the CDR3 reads TGTGCCAGCAGTTTATTGGTTCGGGGCAATAACTATGGCTACACCTTC. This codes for CASSLLVRGNNYGYTF.

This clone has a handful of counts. CDR3 amino acids: CSATGPGEQYF. The CDR3 DNA reads as TGCAGTGCGACAGGGCCGGGCGAGCAGTACTTC. The rearrangement uses TRBV20-1 and TRBJ2-5, with TRBD1 identical over 7 bases. The J call may be mistaken, given a closer DNA end match to TRBJ2-7. The CDR3 spans 11 residues. From germline, CDR1 is DFQATT and CDR2 SNEGSKA (reference sequence).

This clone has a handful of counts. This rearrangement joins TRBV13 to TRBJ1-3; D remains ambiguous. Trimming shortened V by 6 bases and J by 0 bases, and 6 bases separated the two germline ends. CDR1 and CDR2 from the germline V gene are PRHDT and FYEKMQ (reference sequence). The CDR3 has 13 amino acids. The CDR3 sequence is CASSPFSGNTIYF. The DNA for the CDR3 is TGTGCCAGCAGTCCCTTCTCTGGAAACACCATATATTTT.

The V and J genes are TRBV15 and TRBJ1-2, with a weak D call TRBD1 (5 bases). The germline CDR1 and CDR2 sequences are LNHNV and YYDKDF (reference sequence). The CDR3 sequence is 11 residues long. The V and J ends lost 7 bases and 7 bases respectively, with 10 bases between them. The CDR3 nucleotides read TGTGCCACCATGGGGGTCGGTGGCTACACCTTC. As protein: CATMGVGGYTF.

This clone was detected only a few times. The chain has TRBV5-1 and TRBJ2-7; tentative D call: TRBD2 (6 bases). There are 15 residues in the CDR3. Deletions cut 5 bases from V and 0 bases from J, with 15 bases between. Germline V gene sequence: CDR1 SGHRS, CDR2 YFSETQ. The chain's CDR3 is CASRVWEASSYEQYF. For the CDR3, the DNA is TGCGCCAGCAGGGTTTGGGAGGCCTCCTCCTACGAGCAGTACTTC.

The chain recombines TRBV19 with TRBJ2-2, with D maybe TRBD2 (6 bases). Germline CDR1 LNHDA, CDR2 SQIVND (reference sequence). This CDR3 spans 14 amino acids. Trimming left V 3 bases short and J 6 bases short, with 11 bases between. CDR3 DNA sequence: TGTGCCAGTAGTATCACTAGCTTGGCCGGGGAGCTGTTTTTT. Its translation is CASSITSLAGELFF.

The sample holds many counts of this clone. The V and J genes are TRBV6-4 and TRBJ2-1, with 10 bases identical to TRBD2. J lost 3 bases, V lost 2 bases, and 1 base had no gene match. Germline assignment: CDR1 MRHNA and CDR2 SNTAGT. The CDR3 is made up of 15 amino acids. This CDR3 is CASSDASGSYNEQFF. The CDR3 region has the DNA TGTGCCAGCAGTGACGCTAGCGGGAGCTACAATGAGCAGTTCTTC.

CDR3 protein: CASSSGTERTYEQYF. Here the CDR3 DNA reads TGTGCCAGCAGCTCCGGGACAGAGAGAACCTACGAGCAGTACTTC. The genes are TRBV7-3 and TRBJ2-7; 7 bases map to TRBD1. The trim removed 4 bases at V and 2 bases at J, leaving 8 bases unmatched. This CDR3 contains 15 residues. Per the germline V gene, CDR1 is SGHTA and CDR2 is FQGTGA.

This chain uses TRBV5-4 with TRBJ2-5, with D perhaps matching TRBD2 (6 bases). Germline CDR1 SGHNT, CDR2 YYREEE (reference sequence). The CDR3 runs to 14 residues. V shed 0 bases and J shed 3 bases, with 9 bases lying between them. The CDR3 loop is CASSLEVAEETQYF. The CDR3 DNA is TGTGCCAGCAGCTTGGAGGTAGCGGAAGAGACCCAGTACTTC.

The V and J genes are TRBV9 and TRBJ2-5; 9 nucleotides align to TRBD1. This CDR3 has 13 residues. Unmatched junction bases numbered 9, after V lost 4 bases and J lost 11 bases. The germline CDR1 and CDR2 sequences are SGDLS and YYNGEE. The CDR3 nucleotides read TGTGCCAGCAGCCCCACTAGGACAGGGGAGCAGTACTTC. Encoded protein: CASSPTRTGEQYF.

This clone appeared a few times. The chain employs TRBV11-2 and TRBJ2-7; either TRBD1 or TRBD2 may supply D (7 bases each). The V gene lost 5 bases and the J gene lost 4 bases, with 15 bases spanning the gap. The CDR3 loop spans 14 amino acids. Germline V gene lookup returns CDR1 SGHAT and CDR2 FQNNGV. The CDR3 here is CASSDTAGQYEQYF. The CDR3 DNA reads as TGTGCCAGCAGCGATACAGCGGGACAGTACGAGCAGTACTTC.

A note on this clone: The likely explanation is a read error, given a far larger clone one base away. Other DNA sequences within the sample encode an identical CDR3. Here the CDR3 DNA reads TGCAGCGTTGGGATCGGCGAGGGCACTGAAGCTTTCTTT. Protein product: CSVGIGEGTEAFF. The chain carries TRBV29-1 and TRBJ1-1; D is unresolved. Trimming took 4 bases from V and 4 from J, leaving 13 bases between them. Germline-derived CDR1 and CDR2 are SQVTM and ANQGSEA. CDR3 size: 13 residues. Combining the CDR3 with reference TRBV29-1 and TRBJ1-1 gives the whole variable domain SAVISQKPSRDICQRGTSLTIQCQVDSQVTMMFWYRQQPGQSLTLIATANQGSEATYESGFVIDKFPISRPNLTFSTLTVSNMSPEDSSIYLCSVGIGEGTEAFFGQGTRLTVV.

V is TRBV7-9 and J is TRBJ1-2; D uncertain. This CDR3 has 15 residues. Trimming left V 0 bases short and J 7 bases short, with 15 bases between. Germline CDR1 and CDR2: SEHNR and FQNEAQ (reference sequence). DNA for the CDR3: TGTGCCAGCAGCTTAGCGTTCGGCTTCCTGGTTGGCTACACCTTC. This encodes CASSLAFGFLVGYTF.